These 9 T cell receptor beta chains were sequenced from one sample in a study of cytomegalovirus exposure and HLA in healthy donors. Data came from immunoSEQ multiplex PCR; TCRdb stores just in-frame clones and leaves some out. This table has roughly 280,000 clones, just over 85% appearing once. Specimen: PBMCs. The receptors were sampled from a woman aged 18-29 years in good health and CMV-seronegative.

This clone was detected once. The V call is TRBV6-5, the J call TRBJ2-5; D might be TRBD2 (5 bases). CDR1 MNHEY and CDR2 SVGAGI come from the germline V gene. Trimming took 0 bases from V and 7 from J, leaving 12 bases between them. This CDR3 has 14 residues. The CDR3 here is CASSYSRVMGTQYF. CDR3 bases: TGTGCCAGCAGTTACTCGCGGGTGATGGGGACCCAGTACTTC.

The J gene is TRBJ1-2, the V gene TRBV4-3; D remains unclear. Per the germline V gene, CDR1 is LGHNA and CDR2 is YSLEER. V was trimmed by 0 bases and J by 0 bases, leaving 8 bases between them. The CDR3 sequence is 15 residues long. CDR3 sequence (DNA): TGCGCCAGCAGCCAAGACCGAGGGCCTAACTATGGCTACACCTTC. This codes for CASSQDRGPNYGYTF.

The V call is TRBV7-2, the J call TRBJ2-7; D is unresolved. The CDR3 length is 14 residues. The germline V and J ends were trimmed by 1 base and 2 bases, with 9 bases remaining between them. CDR1 is SGHTA, CDR2 FQGNSA, per germline. The CDR3 loop is CASSLVAVAYEQYF. The DNA for the CDR3 is TGTGCCAGCAGCTTAGTGGCGGTCGCCTACGAGCAGTACTTC.

The chain carries TRBV29-1 and TRBJ1-1; maybe TRBD1 (6 bases). The CDR3 totals 13 residues. Looked up from germline, CDR1 is SQVTM and CDR2 is ANQGSEA. The V end was cut by 5 bases, the J end by 3 bases, with 13 bases between. The CDR3 protein is CSVLLTGHTEAFF. The CDR3 DNA is TGCAGCGTTCTCCTTACAGGGCACACTGAAGCTTTCTTT.

The chain links TRBV27 to TRBJ2-7, with 8 bases identical to TRBD1. With V trimmed by 5 bases and J by 3 bases, 6 bases remained unmatched. This CDR3 comprises 14 residues. CDR1 is MNHEY, CDR2 SMNVEV, per germline (reference sequence). The CDR3 here is CASSPGGAFYEQYF. Written as DNA, the CDR3 is TGTGCCAGCAGTCCAGGGGGCGCGTTCTACGAGCAGTACTTC.

The chain employs TRBV5-1 and TRBJ2-1; D is perhaps TRBD1 (8 bases). The V end lost 4 bases, the J end lost 6 bases, and 17 bases lay between the germline ends. CDR1 and CDR2 (germline): SGHRS, YFSETQ. The CDR3 runs 15 residues. The CDR3 nucleotides read TGCGCCAGCAGCCCCGGACAGGGAGGGATCAATGAGCAGTTCTTC. This codes for CASSPGQGGINEQFF.

The chain couples TRBV11-2 to TRBJ1-4; D is undetermined. Germline V CDR1 and CDR2: SGHAT, FQNNGV. CDR3 length: 15 residues. V lost 5 bases to trimming and J lost 1 base, with 11 bases between them. This chain's CDR3 is CASSPSLETNEKLFF. For the CDR3, the DNA is TGTGCCAGCAGCCCGAGCCTAGAAACTAATGAAAAACTGTTTTTT.

In its sample, this clone was seen once. J is TRBJ2-5 and V is TRBV30; 9 nucleotides align to TRBD2. CDR1 GTSNPN and CDR2 SVGIG come from the germline V gene (reference sequence). The CDR3 consists of 15 residues. J gave up 0 bases and V 1 base, and 3 bases lay outside the gene matches. CDR3 loop: CAWSGVAGDQETQYF. Written as DNA, the CDR3 is TGTGCCTGGAGTGGAGTAGCGGGGGACCAAGAGACCCAGTACTTC.

This clone was counted only a few times. The chain links TRBV11-2 to TRBJ1-1; a possible D gene is TRBD1 (5 bases). V lost 6 bases to trimming and J lost 1 base, with 9 bases between them. The CDR3 is 13 amino acids. Germline V gives CDR1 SGHAT, CDR2 FQNNGV. The CDR3 reads CASSRDRNTEAFF. CDR3 DNA: TGTGCCAGCAGTAGAGACAGGAACACTGAAGCTTTCTTT.